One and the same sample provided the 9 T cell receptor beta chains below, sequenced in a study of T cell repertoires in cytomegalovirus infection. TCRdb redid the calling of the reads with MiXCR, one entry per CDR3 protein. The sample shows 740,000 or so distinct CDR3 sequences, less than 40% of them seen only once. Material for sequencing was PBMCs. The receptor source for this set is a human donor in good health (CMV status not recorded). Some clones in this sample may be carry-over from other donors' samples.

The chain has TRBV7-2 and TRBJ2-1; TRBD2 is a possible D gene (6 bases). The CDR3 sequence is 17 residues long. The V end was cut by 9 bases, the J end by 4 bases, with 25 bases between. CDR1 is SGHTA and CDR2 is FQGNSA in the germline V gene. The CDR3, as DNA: TGTGCCAGTAGGAGAGGTGCAGACACGGGAGCTTACAATGAGCAGTTCTTC. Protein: CASRRGADTGAYNEQFF.

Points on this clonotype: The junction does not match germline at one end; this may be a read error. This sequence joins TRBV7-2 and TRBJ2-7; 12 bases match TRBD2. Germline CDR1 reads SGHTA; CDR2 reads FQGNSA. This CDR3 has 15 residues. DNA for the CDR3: TGTGCCAGCAGCTTCTCGGGACTAGCGGGTTACGAGAAGTACTTC. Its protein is CASSFSGLAGYEKYF.

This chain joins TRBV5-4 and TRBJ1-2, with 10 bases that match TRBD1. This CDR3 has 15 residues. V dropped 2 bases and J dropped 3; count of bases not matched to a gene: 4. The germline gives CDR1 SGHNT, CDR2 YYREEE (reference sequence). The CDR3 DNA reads TGTGCCAGCAGCTTAGGGACAGGGGAGGACTATGGCTACACCTTC. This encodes CASSLGTGEDYGYTF.

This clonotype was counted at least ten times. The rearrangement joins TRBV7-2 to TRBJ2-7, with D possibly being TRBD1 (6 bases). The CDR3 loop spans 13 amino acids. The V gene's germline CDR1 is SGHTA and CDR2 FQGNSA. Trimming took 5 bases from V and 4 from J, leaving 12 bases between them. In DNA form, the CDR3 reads TGTGCCAGCAGCCCAGGACAGCTGTACGAGCAGTACTTC. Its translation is CASSPGQLYEQYF.

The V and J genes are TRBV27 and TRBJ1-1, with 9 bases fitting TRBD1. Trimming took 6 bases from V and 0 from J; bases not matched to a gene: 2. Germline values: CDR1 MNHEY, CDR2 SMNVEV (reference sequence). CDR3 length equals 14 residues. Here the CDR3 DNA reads TGTGCCAGCAGGGGACAGGGAATGAACACTGAAGCTTTCTTT. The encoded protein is CASRGQGMNTEAFF.

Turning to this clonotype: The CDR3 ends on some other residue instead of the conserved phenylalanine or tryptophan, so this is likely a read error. For the CDR3, the DNA is TGTGCCAGCAGCTTAGGTAGCCAAGCAGCCTATGGCTACACCTTA. Translated: CASSLGSQAAYGYTL. The V gene is TRBV7-8, the J gene TRBJ1-2; D gene ambiguous. Looked up from germline, CDR1 is SGHVS and CDR2 is FQNEAQ. CDR3 length: 15 amino acids. Trimming removed 1 base at V and 4 bases at J, with 13 bases between.

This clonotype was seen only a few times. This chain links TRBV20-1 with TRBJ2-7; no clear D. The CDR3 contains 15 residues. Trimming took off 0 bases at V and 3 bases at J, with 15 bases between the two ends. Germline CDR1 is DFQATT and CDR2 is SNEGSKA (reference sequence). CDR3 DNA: TGCAGTGCTAGAGAGATGGGTACGGTCCACTACGAGCAGTACTTC. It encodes CSAREMGTVHYEQYF.

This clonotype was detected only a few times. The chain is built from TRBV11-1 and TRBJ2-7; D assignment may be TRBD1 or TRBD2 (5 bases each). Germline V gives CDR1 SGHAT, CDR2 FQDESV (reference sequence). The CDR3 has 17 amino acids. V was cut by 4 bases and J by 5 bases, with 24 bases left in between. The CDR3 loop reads CASSSPSIMGDEDEQYF. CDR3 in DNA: TGTGCCAGCAGCTCACCTAGCATTATGGGGGACGAGGACGAGCAGTACTTC. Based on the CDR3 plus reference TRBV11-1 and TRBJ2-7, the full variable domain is EAEVAQSPRYKITEKSQAVAFWCDPISGHATLYWYRQILGQGPELLVQFQDESVVDDSQLPKDRFSAERLKGVDSTLKIQPAELGDSAMYLCASSSPSIMGDEDEQYFGPGTRLTVT.

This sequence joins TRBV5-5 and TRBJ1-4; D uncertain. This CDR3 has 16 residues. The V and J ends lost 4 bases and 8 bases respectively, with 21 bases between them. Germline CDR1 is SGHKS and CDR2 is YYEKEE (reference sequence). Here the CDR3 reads CASSPMTISRIEKLFF. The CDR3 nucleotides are TGTGCCAGCAGCCCGATGACAATTAGCCGAATAGAAAAACTGTTTTTT.